Presented here are 16 T cell receptor beta chains from one specimen sequenced in a study of long-term antiretroviral therapy in people with HIV. It was version v3.0 of the immunoSEQ assay that was run at survey level. Using immunoSEQ multiplex PCR, the repertoire was profiled, and TCRdb retains in-frame clones only, with some absent. In the table there are nearly 25,000 clones, roughly 78% of which are singletons. The sequenced sample was unsorted PBMCs, obtained 1.2 years after starting antiretroviral therapy. These receptors were collected from a woman in her forties with HIV.

The chain uses TRBV27 and TRBJ2-1; TRBD1 matches 11 bases. Trimming at V came to 0 bases and at J to 9 bases, leaving 4 bases not matched to a gene. CDR3 length equals 15 residues. CDR1 MNHEY and CDR2 SMNVEV come from the germline V gene (reference sequence). The CDR3 is CASSLSGGTGGEQFF. The CDR3 region has the DNA TGTGCCAGCAGTTTATCGGGCGGGACAGGGGGTGAGCAGTTCTTC.

The chain couples TRBV5-1 to TRBJ1-1; no reliable D call. The germline gives CDR1 SGHRS, CDR2 YFSETQ. The CDR3 contains 13 residues. V lost 4 bases to trimming and J lost 0 bases, with 7 bases between them. In DNA form, the CDR3 reads TGCGCCAGCAGCAGGACTTTGAACACTGAAGCTTTCTTT. Amino acids: CASSRTLNTEAFF.

The V and J genes are TRBV7-9 and TRBJ2-1, with D unresolved. Deletions cut 6 bases from V and 1 base from J, with 7 bases between. Germline CDR1 SEHNR, CDR2 FQNEAQ (reference sequence). The CDR3 consists of 13 residues. This CDR3 is CASRGWSYNEQFF. The CDR3 DNA is TGTGCCAGCAGAGGGTGGTCCTACAATGAGCAGTTCTTC.

The chain links TRBV11-2 to TRBJ2-2, with 9 bases aligning to TRBD1. The CDR3 runs 16 residues. Trimming removed 5 bases from V and 3 bases from J; junction bases left unmatched: 7. The V gene's germline CDR1 is SGHAT and CDR2 FQNNGV. CDR3 coding DNA: TGTGCCAGCAGCACGATACAGGGGGCCGACACCGGGGAGCTGTTTTTT. Residues: CASSTIQGADTGELFF.

The table lists this clone with a count of one. The chain is built from TRBV5-4 and TRBJ2-1; 13 nucleotides align to TRBD2. Germline CDR1 and CDR2: SGHNT and YYREEE (reference sequence). The V and J ends lost 4 bases and 4 bases, in that order; junction bases with no gene match: 8. This CDR3 is 17 amino acids long. The CDR3 here is CASSPHGGLAGYNEQFF. The CDR3 nucleotides are TGTGCCAGCAGCCCCCACGGGGGACTAGCGGGGTACAATGAGCAGTTCTTC.

The gene calls are TRBV5-8 and TRBJ1-5, with unresolved D. Germline CDR1 is SGHTS and CDR2 is YDEGEE. V was cut by 4 bases and J by 2 bases, with 10 bases left in between. The CDR3 has 14 residues. CDR3 sequence reads: CASSGLPGNQPQHF. Here the CDR3 DNA reads TGTGCCAGCAGCGGGTTGCCGGGCAATCAGCCCCAGCATTTT.

On this clone: Other DNA sequences of this sample code for an identical CDR3. The chain links TRBV14 to TRBJ2-7; D is uncertain. Germline assignment: CDR1 SGHDN and CDR2 FVKESK. CDR3 length: 11 amino acids. V lost 2 bases, J lost 4 bases, and 3 bases lay in between. The CDR3 sequence is CASSQSYEQYF. CDR3 bases: TGTGCCAGCAGCCAATCGTACGAGCAGTACTTC.

The chain recombines TRBV6-1 with TRBJ1-5; D remains unclear. From germline, CDR1 is MNHNS and CDR2 SASEGT. The CDR3 has 14 residues. V was cut by 2 bases and J by 5 bases, with 10 bases left in between. CDR3 sequence (DNA): TGTGCCAGCAGTGAAAACAGTCCCCATCAGCCCCAGCATTTT. Protein: CASSENSPHQPQHF.

The chain employs TRBV11-2 and TRBJ2-7, with D unresolved. The germline V gene encodes CDR1 SGHAT and CDR2 FQNNGV. Trimming removed 3 bases at V and 5 bases at J, with 5 bases between. This CDR3 contains 11 residues. The CDR3 sequence: CASSFGDEQYF. The CDR3, as DNA: TGTGCCAGCAGCTTTGGGGACGAGCAGTACTTC.

The chain carries TRBV18 and TRBJ2-3; D gene unclear. The V gene lost 0 bases and the J gene lost 0 bases, with 1 base spanning the gap. Germline lookup yields CDR1 KGHSH and CDR2 LQKENI. The CDR3 has 13 amino acids. The CDR3 region is CASSPPSTDTQYF. The CDR3 nucleotides read TGTGCCAGCTCACCACCTAGCACAGATACGCAGTATTTT.

The chain employs TRBV19 and TRBJ1-1, with D hard to call. The CDR3 loop spans 16 amino acids. The germline V and J ends were trimmed by 5 bases and 4 bases, with 20 bases remaining between them. Germline CDR1 is LNHDA and CDR2 is SQIVND (reference sequence). The CDR3 is CASSPRRGDRSTEAFF. The CDR3 bases are TGTGCCAGTAGTCCCCGGCGGGGTGATCGGAGCACTGAAGCTTTCTTT.

In DNA, the CDR3 is TGTGCCAGCAGAGACCGGGACCGAGCTAACTATGGCTACACCTTC. Encoded protein: CASRDRDRANYGYTF. The chain carries TRBV6-1 and TRBJ1-2, with TRBD1 as a possible D gene (5 bases). Trimming removed 6 bases from V and 0 bases from J, with 14 bases in between. Germline values: CDR1 MNHNS, CDR2 SASEGT. The CDR3 extends over 15 amino acids.

This rearrangement joins TRBV7-2 to TRBJ1-1, with D tentatively TRBD1 (5 bases). This CDR3 is 15 amino acids long. Germline V gene lookup returns CDR1 SGHTA and CDR2 FQGNSA. Trimming removed 4 bases at V and 6 bases at J, with 18 bases between. CDR3 region: CASSSTARVGSEAFF. The CDR3 DNA sequence: TGTGCCAGCAGCTCTACGGCCAGGGTAGGGTCTGAAGCTTTCTTT.

The rearrangement links TRBV4-1 to TRBJ2-1; either TRBD1 or TRBD2 may supply D (5 bases each). V was trimmed by 2 bases and J by 7 bases, leaving 18 bases between them. This CDR3 contains 16 residues. The V gene's germline CDR1 is MGHRA and CDR2 YSYEKL. The CDR3 loop is CASSQSVGQGGNEQFF. The CDR3 coding sequence is TGCGCCAGCAGCCAAAGCGTAGGGCAGGGCGGGAATGAGCAGTTCTTC.

The chain uses TRBV4-1 and TRBJ1-2, with a tentative D call TRBD1 (5 bases). CDR3 length equals 18 residues. The germline CDR1 and CDR2 sequences are MGHRA and YSYEKL. Trimming took off 0 bases at V and 0 bases at J, with 17 bases between the two ends. CDR3 coding DNA: TGCGCCAGCAGCCAAGAAAGGGGTTTGGAGACGGCTAACTATGGCTACACCTTC. Translation gives CASSQERGLETANYGYTF.

V gene TRBV5-4 combines with J gene TRBJ1-1; maybe TRBD1 (5 bases). The germline gives CDR1 SGHNT, CDR2 YYREEE (reference sequence). This CDR3 is built from 15 residues. V lost 4 bases and J 2 bases, leaving 15 bases between the germline ends. The CDR3 protein is CASSRVGRANTEAFF. The CDR3 region has the DNA TGTGCCAGCAGCCGTGTGGGCAGGGCCAACACTGAAGCTTTCTTT.